Each of the 11 T cell receptor beta chains below was sequenced from the same sample in a study of CD8+CD57+ T cells in acquired aplastic anemia. Using genomic DNA as the template, TCR beta VDJ and CDR3 profiling was carried out. Each CDR3 protein is one row after TCRdb ran MiXCR on the reads. This sample has about 190,000 distinct CDR3 sequences, with approximately 49% found just once. The source material was sorted CD4+, CD8+, or CD8+CD57+ T cells (not recorded which) from PBMCs. All receptors come from a human donor in good health, serving as a control.

The rearrangement uses TRBV20-1 and TRBJ1-2, with D hard to call. The CDR3 loop spans 11 amino acids. From germline, CDR1 is DFQATT and CDR2 SNEGSKA (reference sequence). V was cut by 8 bases and J by 5 bases, with 12 bases left in between. CDR3 sequence (DNA): TGCAGTACCGGAGGGCCTTATGGCTACACCTTC. The encoded protein is CSTGGPYGYTF.

J is TRBJ2-7 and V is TRBV29-1, with D perhaps assigned TRBD1 or TRBD2 (5 bases each). This CDR3 has 13 residues. The germline V gene encodes CDR1 SQVTM and CDR2 ANQGSEA. V was shortened by 1 base and J by 2 bases, with 9 bases between the two germline ends. DNA for the CDR3: TGCAGCGTTGAAGCGGGACCGCCCTACGAGCAGTACTTC. Protein sequence: CSVEAGPPYEQYF.

The CDR3 sequence: CASSPRGLGQPQHF. The DNA of the CDR3 is TGTGCCAGCAGCCCCCGGGGGCTTGGGCAGCCCCAGCATTTT. This sequence joins TRBV7-2 and TRBJ1-5, with D perhaps TRBD1 (6 bases). With 5 bases removed from V and 7 bases from J, the gap between germline ends came to 15 bases. This CDR3 comprises 14 residues. Germline lookup yields CDR1 SGHTA and CDR2 FQGNSA.

This clonotype was seen a single time. The V gene is TRBV7-7, the J gene TRBJ2-5, with a weak D call TRBD2 (7 bases). Trimming shortened V by 8 bases and J by 3 bases, and 13 bases separated the two germline ends. The germline V gene encodes CDR1 SSHAT and CDR2 FNYEAQ (reference sequence). This CDR3 is built from 13 residues. The CDR3 coding sequence is TGTGCCAGCGGGAGGGGGGTGGAAGAGACCCAGTACTTC. This codes for CASGRGVEETQYF.

The chain couples TRBV19 to TRBJ1-2; 8 nucleotides match TRBD1. From germline, CDR1 is LNHDA and CDR2 SQIVND (reference sequence). V dropped 3 bases and J dropped 7; count of bases not matched to a gene: 4. The CDR3 extends over 13 amino acids. CDR3 in DNA: TGTGCCAGTAGTATTTCGGGACAGGTTGGCTACACCTTC. It yields the protein CASSISGQVGYTF.

With respect to this clonotype: Compared with germline, one end of the junction differs, possibly owing to a read error. The rearrangement links TRBV11-3 to TRBJ1-1, with no clear D. This CDR3 has 13 residues. Germline CDR1 reads SGHNT; CDR2 reads YENEEA. CDR3 bases: TGTGCCAGCAGCTTGGTGGGAAACACTGAAACTTTCTTT. This codes for CASSLVGNTETFF.

V and J are TRBV6-6 and TRBJ2-2; 10 bases agree with TRBD2. The CDR3 is made up of 18 amino acids. Germline trimming cut 2 bases from V and 5 bases from J; bases unmatched to any gene: 11. Germline CDR1 and CDR2: MNHNY and SVGAGI (reference sequence). DNA for the CDR3: TGTGCCAGCAGTTACATACCCGGACTAGCGGATTCGACCGGGGAGCTGTTTTTT. It encodes CASSYIPGLADSTGELFF.

As to this clonotype: A read error may be the cause here, since a much bigger clone is one base away. V usage is TRBV2 and J usage is TRBJ2-7; TRBD2 might be the D (7 bases). CDR3 length: 15 amino acids. Looked up from germline, CDR1 is SNHLY and CDR2 is FYNNEI. Trimming left V 2 bases short and J 4 bases short, with 15 bases between. CDR3 nucleotides: TGTGCCAGCAGTGAATTAGACGGGGGGCGGTACGAGCAGTACTTC. This gives the protein CASSELDGGRYEQYF.

This clonotype appeared a single time. V is TRBV7-9 and J is TRBJ2-5; unclear D gene. Trimming left V 8 bases short and J 5 bases short, with 18 bases between. Germline V gives CDR1 SEHNR, CDR2 FQNEAQ (reference sequence). CDR3 length: 14 residues. CDR3 sequence reads: CASGLTATGETQYF. CDR3 in DNA: TGTGCCAGCGGCCTAACCGCAACCGGGGAGACCCAGTACTTC. Based on the CDR3 plus reference TRBV7-9 and TRBJ2-5, the full variable domain is DTGVSQNPRHKITKRGQNVTFRCDPISEHNRLYWYRQTLGQGPEFLTYFQNEAQLEKSRLLSDRFSAERPKGSFSTLEIQRTEQGDSAMYLCASGLTATGETQYFGPGTRLLVL.

As to this clonotype: At one end the junction does not follow the germline gene, possibly because of a read error. The chain combines TRBV12-3 or TRBV12-4 with TRBJ2-2; possibly TRBD1 for D (6 bases). This CDR3 spans 16 amino acids. This CDR3 reads CASSATGYFNTGVLFF. The DNA of the CDR3 is TGTGCCAGCAGTGCTACAGGGTATTTCAACACCGGGGTGCTGTTTTTT.

This clonotype was counted ten times or more. V gene TRBV7-2 combines with J gene TRBJ1-5, with D possibly TRBD1 on 6 matching bases. Trimming removed 3 bases at V and 2 bases at J, with 14 bases between. This CDR3 region has 16 residues. Germline V gene lookup returns CDR1 SGHTA and CDR2 FQGNSA. CDR3 DNA: TGTGCCAGCAGCTTGGTCCCAGGGGCTGGCAATCAGCCCCAGCATTTT. Residues: CASSLVPGAGNQPQHF. The full variable domain, in which reference TRBV7-2 and TRBJ1-5 provide the parts outside the CDR3, is GAGVSQSPSNKVTEKGKDVELRCDPISGHTALYWYRQSLGQGLEFLIYFQGNSAPDKSGLPSDRFSAERTGGSVSTLTIQRTQQEDSAVYLCASSLVPGAGNQPQHFGDGTRLSIL.